A selection of T cell receptor beta chains follows, all from one sample in a study of Ad26.COV2.S vaccination and SARS-CoV-2 variants. Profiled with immunoSEQ multiplex PCR; TCRdb holds only in-frame clones, not every one. Of roughly 500,000 clones in the sample, approximately 90% were seen once. This sample comprised peripheral blood, obtained in a trial of Ad26.COV2.S vaccine versus placebo. These receptors all come from a person between 18 and 65 years old who received the Ad26.COV2.S COVID-19 vaccine or a placebo. CDR3s include the opening cysteine and the closing phenylalanine or tryptophan. D genes are given only for firm matches. Some rows have no size entry. The others give once, few or many, or a class for an expanded clone.

D gene | J gene | V gene | clone size | CDR3 protein | CDR3 DNA
- | TRBJ2-7 | TRBV5-6 | - | CASSPGHGGSSSYEQYF | TGTGCCAGCAGCCCGGGTCACGGGGGCAGCTCCTCCTACGAGCAGTACTTC
- | TRBJ1-2 | TRBV18 | - | CASSSIQALGFGGYTF | TGTGCCAGCTCCTCCATCCAAGCACTGGGGTTTGGTGGCTACACCTTC
- | TRBJ2-1 | TRBV29-1 | - | CSVDSPNEQFF | TGCAGCGTGGACAGTCCCAATGAGCAGTTCTTC
- | TRBJ2-3 | TRBV4-1 | - | CASSLRDTRVDTQYF | TGCGCCAGCAGCCTTCGGGACACCCGGGTAGATACGCAGTATTTT
- | TRBJ2-1 | TRBV18 | - | CASSPGGAQFF | TGTGCCAGCTCACCGGGGGGGGCGCAGTTCTTC
- | TRBJ1-4 | TRBV5-3 | - | CARSSPTKVGAYEKLFF | TGTGCCAGAAGCAGCCCTACCAAGGTGGGGGCTTATGAAAAACTGTTTTTT
TRBD1 | TRBJ1-6 | TRBV6-6 | - | CASTPGTGGNSPLHF | TGTGCCAGCACTCCGGGGACAGGGGGAAATTCACCCCTCCACTTT
TRBD1 | TRBJ1-2 | TRBV19 | - | CASTRTGVNYGYTF | TGTGCCAGTACACGGACAGGGGTTAACTATGGCTACACCTTC
- | TRBJ1-3 | TRBV6-5 | - | CASREHSGNTIYF | TGTGCCAGTAGGGAGCACTCTGGAAACACCATATATTTT
- | TRBJ2-4 | TRBV7-2 | - | CASSLASAGAAKNIQYF | TGTGCCAGCAGCTTAGCGTCCGCCGGAGCAGCCAAAAACATTCAGTACTTC
- | TRBJ2-1 | TRBV1 | once | CTSIETSGSSYNEQFF | TGCACCAGCATCGAGACTAGCGGCAGCTCCTACAATGAGCAGTTCTTC
- | TRBJ2-3 | TRBV6-2/TRBV6-3 | - | CASSYGEVSTDTQYF | TGTGCCAGCAGTTACGGTGAGGTATCCACAGATACGCAGTATTTT
- | TRBJ1-1 | TRBV7-2 | - | CASKRAATTEAFF | TGTGCCAGCAAGAGGGCAGCAACTACTGAAGCTTTCTTT
- | TRBJ2-7 | TRBV6-5 | - | CASSYFYRAHEQYF | TGTGCCAGCAGTTATTTTTACAGGGCCCACGAGCAGTACTTC
TRBD2 | TRBJ2-7 | TRBV28 | - | CASSSGTILTYEQYF | TGTGCCAGCAGCTCCGGGACTATTCTAACCTACGAGCAGTACTTC
- | TRBJ2-5 | TRBV28 | - | CASGSGTQYF | TGTGCCAGCGGAAGTGGGACCCAGTACTTC
TRBD2 | TRBJ2-2 | TRBV6-5 | - | CASSYLGRGNTGELFF | TGTGCCAGCAGTTACTTGGGGAGGGGGAACACCGGGGAGCTGTTTTTT
- | TRBJ2-7 | TRBV15 | - | CATSSKIGDEQYF | TGTGCCACCAGCAGCAAGATCGGGGACGAGCAGTACTTC
- | TRBJ1-1 | TRBV3-1/TRBV3-2 | - | CASSQGPTATEAFF | TGTGCCAGCAGCCAAGGGCCAACGGCCACTGAAGCTTTCTTT
- | TRBJ2-7 | TRBV4-3 | - | CASSQGAGDSSYEQYF | TGCGCCAGCAGCCAAGGGGCCGGGGACTCCTCCTACGAGCAGTACTTC